The 28 T cell receptor beta chains reported below all come from one sample, sequenced in a study of molecular identifiers for immune sequencing clone quantification. TCRdb reprocessed the PCR reads with MiXCR, giving one entry per CDR3 protein. The data contain hundreds of thousands of distinct CDR3 sequences, 25% of them singletons. Sequenced input: naive CD8+ T cells from blood, with Jurkat cell RNA spiked in. Subset given: FACS-sorted CD8+CD4-CCR7+CD45RA+ naive T cells. The source of these receptors is a human donor in good health. Some libraries in this study had Jurkat cell RNA spiked in.

As concerns this clonotype: A much larger clonotype is one base distant, so this may be a read error. A read error is likely, as this CDR3 ends without the conserved phenylalanine or tryptophan. The chain uses TRBV2 and TRBJ2-7; D remains unclear. Trimming pared 4 bases from V and 2 bases from J, leaving 9 bases between. Germline CDR1 SNHLY, CDR2 FYNNEI. This CDR3 is 13 amino acids long. CDR3 nucleotide sequence: TGTGCCAGCAGTGCACTTGGGACCTACGAGCAGTACATC. Protein: CASSALGTYEQYI.

As to this clonotype: This may be a read error, as it is one base from a much larger clone. The gene calls are TRBV28 and TRBJ2-1, with 11 bases aligning to TRBD2. V was clipped by 6 bases and J by 9 bases; unmatched bases: 10. From germline, CDR1 is MDHEN and CDR2 SYDVKM. The CDR3 has 15 residues. This chain's CDR3 is CASRLLAGASGEQFF. CDR3 DNA sequence: TGTGCCAGCAGATTACTAGCGGGAGCAAGCGGTGAGCAGTTCTTC.

This clonotype was seen only a few times. The V call is TRBV7-9, the J call TRBJ2-2; TRBD1 matches 7 bases. J was trimmed by 4 bases and V by 5 bases; bases with no gene match: 10. Germline CDR1 reads SEHNR; CDR2 reads FQNEAQ (reference sequence). This CDR3 has 16 amino acids. CDR3 in DNA: TGTGCCAGCAGCCGACTTGAGGGGGCGCGCACCGGGGAGCTGTTTTTT. As protein: CASSRLEGARTGELFF.

Here the CDR3 DNA reads TGTGCCACCAAGGGGACTGGATACAATGAGCAGTTCTTC. Protein product: CATKGTGYNEQFF. The rearrangement joins TRBV15 to TRBJ2-1; TRBD2 is a possible D gene (6 bases). The CDR3 is made up of 13 amino acids. Germline V gene data show CDR1 as LNHNV and CDR2 as YYDKDF (reference sequence). V was shortened by 7 bases and J by 4 bases, with 11 bases between the two germline ends.

Comments on this clonotype: This clone may be a read error of a much larger clone one base away. The V and J genes are TRBV4-1 and TRBJ1-1; a possible D gene is TRBD1 (6 bases). The CDR3 sequence is 15 residues long. The V gene lost 2 bases and the J gene lost 11 bases, with 21 bases spanning the gap. Germline V gene sequence: CDR1 MGHRA, CDR2 YSYEKL. CDR3: CASSQLDRTDTGAFF. Here the CDR3 DNA reads TGCGCCAGCAGCCAACTGGACAGAACAGACACTGGGGCTTTCTTT.

This clonotype showed up just a few times. This chain links TRBV6-5 with TRBJ2-7; 7 bases align to TRBD1. The CDR3 length is 13 residues. V gave up 5 bases and J gave up 6 bases; unmatched junction bases: 7. CDR1 is MNHEY and CDR2 is SVGAGI in the germline V gene. CDR3 nucleotides: TGTGCCAGCAGTCCCGGGACAGTGACCGAGCAGTACTTC. It is translated as CASSPGTVTEQYF.

Points on this clonotype: A much larger clone differs from this one at a single base, so this may be a read error. The chain joins TRBV7-2 to TRBJ2-7; D call uncertain. The germline V gene has CDR1 SGHTA and CDR2 FQGNSA. The length of the CDR3 is 14 residues. In nucleotides, the CDR3 is TGTGCCGGCAGCTTCCTCAGAACAGTAGGGGAGCAGTACTTC. Its protein product is CAGSFLRTVGEQYF. The full variable domain, its missing parts supplied by reference TRBV7-2 and TRBJ2-7, is GAGVSQSPSNKVTEKGKDVELRCDPISGHTALYWYRQSLGQGLEFLIYFQGNSAPDKSGLPSDRFSAERTGGSVSTLTIQRTQQEDSAVYLCAGSFLRTVGEQYFGPGTRLTVT.

This clonotype was seen ten or more times. The chain joins TRBV20-1 to TRBJ2-7, with 7 nucleotides matching TRBD1. Per germline, CDR1 DFQATT and CDR2 SNEGSKA (reference sequence). The J segment lost 3 bases and the V segment lost 0 bases, leaving 5 bases of the junction unmatched. This CDR3 has 14 residues. This CDR3 reads CSAREGDSVYEQYF. The CDR3, as DNA: TGCAGTGCTAGAGAGGGGGACAGTGTCTACGAGCAGTACTTC.

The gene calls are TRBV19 and TRBJ2-2; maybe TRBD1 (5 bases). This CDR3 is built from 13 residues. Looked up from germline, CDR1 is LNHDA and CDR2 is SQIVND (reference sequence). V lost 3 bases, J lost 6 bases, and 8 bases lay in between. Here the CDR3 DNA reads TGTGCCAGTAGTATCCAGGGTCCCGGGGAGCTGTTTTTT. Encoded protein: CASSIQGPGELFF.

As to this clonotype: The junction departs from germline at one end; a sequencing error may be responsible. J is TRBJ2-7 and V is TRBV19; D is unclear. The CDR3 is made up of 14 amino acids. Per the germline V gene, CDR1 is LNHDA and CDR2 is SQIVND (reference sequence). CDR3 in DNA: TGTGCCAGTAGTATAACTGGGGTAACCTACAAGCAGTACTTC. Its protein is CASSITGVTYKQYF.

This clonotype has a single count. A much larger clone lies a single base off, so this may be a read error. This rearrangement joins TRBV25-1 to TRBJ2-6; D is perhaps TRBD1 or TRBD2 (5 bases each). From germline, CDR1 is MGHDK and CDR2 SYGVNS. V gave up 8 bases and J gave up 4 bases, with 21 bases separating them. This CDR3 contains 17 residues. CDR3 sequence reads: CASCTTGTPYGANVLTF. CDR3 bases: TGTGCCAGCTGTACAACCGGGACCCCCTACGGGGCCAACGTCCTGACTTTC.

This clonotype was observed a few times. The rearrangement joins TRBV20-1 to TRBJ1-1; D unresolved. Trimming cost V 3 bases and J 1 base, with 15 bases left between them. CDR3 length: 15 amino acids. Germline V gene sequence: CDR1 DFQATT, CDR2 SNEGSKA (reference sequence). CDR3 sequence: CSASPSQIENTEAFF. The CDR3 DNA reads as TGCAGTGCTAGTCCCTCACAGATTGAGAACACTGAAGCTTTCTTT.

In nucleotides, the CDR3 is TGTGCCAGCAGCCCCGGGCTGGGGGAGCAGTACTTC. Protein: CASSPGLGEQYF. The rearrangement joins TRBV7-7 to TRBJ2-7; D is unclear. V lost 5 bases, J lost 7 bases, and 12 bases lay in between. The CDR3 is 12 residues long. Germline values: CDR1 SSHAT, CDR2 FNYEAQ (reference sequence). Complete variable domain (other parts from reference TRBV7-7 and TRBJ2-7): GAGVSQSPRYKVTKRGQDVTLRCDPISSHATLYWYQQALGQGPEFLTYFNYEAQPDKSGLPSDRFSAERPEGSISTLTIQRTEQRDSAMYRCASSPGLGEQYFGPGTRLTVT.

Regarding this clonotype: This sequence may be a read error, since a much larger clone differs from it by one base. The genes are TRBV12-3 or TRBV12-4 and TRBJ1-6; D unresolved. The length of the CDR3 is 13 residues. The CDR3 nucleotides read TGTGCCACCGGGGAAGGGATTGATTCACCCTTCCACTTT. Amino acids: CATGEGIDSPFHF.

This clonotype was seen a single time. A much larger clone lies one base from this, so it may be a read error. The rearrangement uses TRBV20-1 and TRBJ2-2; perhaps TRBD2 as D (5 bases). Germline-derived CDR1 and CDR2 are DFQATT and SNEGSKA (reference sequence). There are 13 residues in the CDR3. This CDR3 is CSAKEVNTGEPFF. The CDR3 nucleotides read TGCAGTGCTAAGGAGGTGAACACCGGGGAGCCGTTTTTT.

On this clonotype itself: Germline is not matched at one junction end, which may reflect a read error. This rearrangement joins TRBV9 to TRBJ2-3, with 7 nucleotides matching TRBD2. This CDR3 contains 16 residues. CDR1 and CDR2 from the germline V gene are SGDLS and YYNGEE. The CDR3 spells CASSLLATSSTGTQYF. In nucleotides, the CDR3 is TGTGCCAGCAGCTTACTAGCGACAAGTAGCACAGGTACGCAGTATTTT.

Note on this clonotype: A much larger clonotype is one base distant, so this may be a read error. The rearrangement links TRBV28 to TRBJ2-7, with D tentatively TRBD1 (5 bases). The V gene's germline CDR1 is MDHEN and CDR2 SYDVKM. The length of the CDR3 is 14 residues. Here the CDR3 reads CACSLTAPSYEQYF. The CDR3 bases are TGTGCCTGCAGTTTGACAGCCCCAAGCTACGAGCAGTACTTC.

Details on this clonotype: Germline and junction disagree at one end, which may indicate a read error. The chain links TRBV9 to TRBJ2-2; 8 positions match TRBD2. The CDR3 is 17 residues long. The germline CDR1 and CDR2 sequences are SGDLS and YYNGEE. CDR3 region: CASSAPTPGLVTGELLF. CDR3 bases: TGTGCCAGCAGCGCACCCACCCCGGGACTAGTCACCGGGGAGCTGCTTTTT.

This clonotype was seen repeatedly, ten times or more. The chain joins TRBV20-1 to TRBJ2-7, with TRBD2 matching over 7 bases. CDR3 size: 16 residues. V lost 3 bases and J lost 0; bases outside the gene matches: 11. Germline V lookup: CDR1 DFQATT, CDR2 SNEGSKA (reference sequence). The CDR3 bases are TGCAGTGCTAGGCCATATCTAGCGGCTAACTCCTACGAGCAGTACTTC. Its protein product is CSARPYLAANSYEQYF.

This clonotype was picked up a small number of times. CDR3 nucleotides: TGTGCCAGCAGCTTAGTGACAGATAGTGGAGCTTTCTTT. Protein product: CASSLVTDSGAFF. The genes are TRBV7-2 and TRBJ1-1, with a tentative D call TRBD1 (5 bases). The V end was cut by 1 base, the J end by 10 bases, with 13 bases between. The germline CDR1 and CDR2 sequences are SGHTA and FQGNSA. The CDR3 has 13 amino acids.

The chain has TRBV6-6 and TRBJ2-5; 11 bases align to TRBD1. V shed 7 bases, J shed 4 bases, and the junction held 8 bases outside the gene matches. Looked up from germline, CDR1 is MNHNY and CDR2 is SVGAGI (reference sequence). The CDR3 extends over 15 amino acids. The CDR3 DNA reads as TGTGCCAGCATTCCAACAGGACAGGGGGCAGAGACCCAGTACTTC. This encodes CASIPTGQGAETQYF.

Note on this clonotype: A clone one base away is much larger, so this may be a read error. V usage is TRBV4-3 and J usage is TRBJ2-7; D ambiguous. The germline gives CDR1 LGHNA, CDR2 YSLEER. The CDR3 has 15 amino acids. The germline V and J ends were trimmed by 1 base and 0 bases, with 10 bases remaining between them. In DNA form, the CDR3 reads TGCGCCAGCAGCCAAGCGGCAGATAACTCCTACGAGCAGTACTTC. Translating it yields CASSQAADNSYEQYF.

This clonotype has a count of ten or more. The chain couples TRBV6-2 or TRBV6-3 to TRBJ1-1; D is ambiguous. With 2 bases removed from V and 6 bases from J, the gap between germline ends came to 10 bases. The CDR3 covers 13 residues. Germline CDR1 is MNHEY and CDR2 is SVGEGT. CDR3 coding DNA: TGTGCCAGCAGTTACCCCCTCCAGGCTGAAGCTTTCTTT. Translating gives CASSYPLQAEAFF.

The chain links TRBV7-6 to TRBJ2-2; D is uncertain. Germline-derived CDR1 and CDR2 are SGHVS and FNYEAQ. V shed 5 bases and J shed 5 bases, with 6 bases lying between them. The CDR3 spans 12 residues. CDR3 in DNA: TGTGCCAGCAGCCACACGACCGGGGAGCTGTTTTTT. Translated, it gives CASSHTTGELFF.

This clonotype was seen at least ten times. This chain links TRBV21-1 with TRBJ2-7; the table's D gene call, TRBD1, was not cross checked with the DNA. TRBV21-1 is a recognized pseudogene. This CDR3 spans 15 amino acids. The CDR3 region has the DNA TGTGCCAGCAGCAAAAAGGGGGGCAGGGGGTACGAGCAGTACTTC. The encoded protein is CASSKKGGRGYEQYF.

This chain uses TRBV20-1 with TRBJ2-7, with unresolved D. V gave up 6 bases and J gave up 3 bases, with 9 bases separating them. The germline gives CDR1 DFQATT, CDR2 SNEGSKA (reference sequence). This CDR3 contains 11 residues. The CDR3 sequence is CSASANYEQYF. The CDR3 DNA reads as TGCAGTGCGAGCGCCAACTACGAGCAGTACTTC.

V is TRBV25-1 and J is TRBJ2-1; a weak D match, TRBD2 (5 bases). The V end was cut by 1 base, the J end by 8 bases, with 6 bases between. The CDR3 is made up of 12 amino acids. Germline CDR1 reads MGHDK; CDR2 reads SYGVNS. The CDR3 nucleotides read TGTGCCAGCAGTGAATCGAGGGATGAGCAGTTCTTC. This encodes CASSESRDEQFF. Complete variable domain (other parts from reference TRBV25-1 and TRBJ2-1): EADIYQTPRYLVIGTGKKITLECSQTMGHDKMYWYQQDPGMELHLIHYSYGVNSTEKGDLSSESTVSRIRTEHFPLTLESARPSHTSQYLCASSESRDEQFFGPGTRLTVL.

This clonotype was seen many times. The chain uses TRBV7-9 and TRBJ2-7; possible D gene TRBD1, 6 bases. The CDR3 covers 14 residues. Trimming stripped 6 bases from V and 3 bases from J, with 15 bases between. CDR1 and CDR2 (germline): SEHNR, FQNEAQ (reference sequence). CDR3 coding DNA: TGTGCCAGCAGTTTATCAGGGACACTCTACGAGCAGTACTTC. As protein: CASSLSGTLYEQYF.